The sequence of this T cell receptor beta chain was determined in a study of patients and donors after allogeneic stem cell transplantation. In TCRdb, the RT-PCR reads were re-called with MiXCR into one record per CDR3 protein. The table includes roughly 8,800 distinct CDR3 sequences, 3% to 4.5% detected once. J was trimmed by 8 bases and V by 5 bases; bases with no gene match: 3. CDR1 SEHNR and CDR2 FQNEAQ come from the germline V gene (reference sequence). The CDR3 is made up of 14 amino acids. This clonotype was observed at least ten times. The clonotype comes from a human donor who was either an allogeneic HSCT recipient or a stem cell or donor lymphocyte infusion donor (not recorded which). It is not recorded whose cells these are; they may come from a transplant donor. The sample was blood, either unsorted or a sorted T cell fraction (not recorded which). The gene calls are TRBV7-9 and TRBJ2-1; 13 bases line up with TRBD2. The CDR3 reads CASSQGLAGYEQFF. The CDR3 DNA sequence: TGTGCCAGCAGCCAGGGACTAGCGGGGTATGAGCAGTTCTTC.